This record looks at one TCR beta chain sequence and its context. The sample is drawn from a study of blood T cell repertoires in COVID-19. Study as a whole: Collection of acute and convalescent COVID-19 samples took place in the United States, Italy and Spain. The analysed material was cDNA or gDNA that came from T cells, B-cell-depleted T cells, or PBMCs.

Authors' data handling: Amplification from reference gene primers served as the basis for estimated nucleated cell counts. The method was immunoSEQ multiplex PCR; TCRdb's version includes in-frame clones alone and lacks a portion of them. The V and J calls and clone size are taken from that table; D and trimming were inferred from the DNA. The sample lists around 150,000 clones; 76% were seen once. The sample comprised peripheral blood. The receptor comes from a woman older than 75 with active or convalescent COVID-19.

The CDR3 DNA is TGCGCCAGCAGCTTGGAGGTAGCTGCAGATACGCAGTATTTT. Its translation is CASSLEVAADTQYF. This chain links TRBV5-1 with TRBJ2-3; D unresolved. V dropped 0 bases and J dropped 4 bases, with 9 bases sitting between them. CDR3 size: 14 residues. The germline V gene has CDR1 SGHRS and CDR2 YFSETQ. The full variable domain, in which reference TRBV5-1 and TRBJ2-3 provide the parts outside the CDR3, is KAGVTQTPRYLIKTRGQQVTLSCSPISGHRSVSWYQQTPGQGLQFLFEYFSETQRNKGNFPGRFSGRQFSNSRSEMNVSTLELGDSALYLCASSLEVAADTQYFGPGTRLTVL.